Below, 13 T cell receptor beta chains from the same sample are listed, as sequenced in a study of T-cell reconstitution after alpha-beta-depleted transplantation in children. The TCRbeta library incorporated unique molecular identifiers. TCRdb re-derived calls from the PCR reads in MiXCR, one entry per CDR3 protein. Among 450,000 to 700,000 distinct CDR3 sequences listed, over 25% were seen once. This specimen consisted of PBMCs, obtained before TCRalphabeta/CD19-depleted stem cell transplant. The receptor source for this set is a boy under three years old with Wiskott-Aldrich syndrome, due to receive a stem cell transplant.

This clonotype was observed a few times. The chain is built from TRBV5-1 and TRBJ2-1; 8 bases align to TRBD1. The CDR3 covers 19 residues. The germline V gene has CDR1 SGHRS and CDR2 YFSETQ. V lost 2 bases and J lost 6; bases outside the gene matches: 19. CDR3 sequence reads: CASSFSGQGTLRKINEQFF. CDR3 nucleotide sequence: TGCGCCAGCAGCTTTTCTGGACAGGGAACACTCCGAAAGATCAATGAGCAGTTCTTC.

The chain combines TRBV6-1 with TRBJ1-2; D gene ambiguous. V shed 0 bases and J shed 4 bases, with 6 bases lying between them. CDR1 MNHNS and CDR2 SASEGT come from the germline V gene. CDR3 size: 13 residues. The CDR3 loop is CASSEATVYGYTF. CDR3 sequence (DNA): TGTGCCAGCAGTGAAGCCACAGTCTATGGCTACACCTTC.

The table lists this clonotype with a few counts. The rearrangement joins TRBV20-1 to TRBJ2-7, with TRBD2 matching over 8 bases. The ends lost 1 base at V and 3 bases at J; junction bases unmatched: 14. From germline, CDR1 is DFQATT and CDR2 SNEGSKA (reference sequence). This CDR3 is built from 17 residues. In nucleotides, the CDR3 is TGCAGTGCTAGAGTTGGGAACAGCGGGAGCTTCTTCTACGAGCAGTACTTC. Translation: CSARVGNSGSFFYEQYF.

The CDR3 nucleotides read TGTGCCAGCACCATAGCGGGACTCCAAGAGACCCAGTACTTC. This encodes CASTIAGLQETQYF. The V gene is TRBV12-3 or TRBV12-4, the J gene TRBJ2-5; TRBD2 aligns across 8 bases. The CDR3 has 14 residues. Germline trimming cut 7 bases from V and 1 base from J; bases unmatched to any gene: 5.

This chain links TRBV20-1 with TRBJ2-3; tentative D call: TRBD2 (7 bases). Deletions cut 3 bases from V and 1 base from J, with 11 bases between. Germline V gives CDR1 DFQATT, CDR2 SNEGSKA (reference sequence). This CDR3 is 14 amino acids long. The CDR3 sequence: CSASGGLGTDTQYF. Here the CDR3 DNA reads TGCAGTGCTAGCGGGGGGCTGGGCACAGATACGCAGTATTTT.

The genes are TRBV3-1 and TRBJ2-1; TRBD1 matches at 9 bases. Germline V gene data show CDR1 as LGHDT and CDR2 as YNNKEL (reference sequence). V trimming: 3 bases; J trimming: 8 bases; junction bases outside the gene matches: 2. This CDR3 region has 13 residues. CDR3 loop: CASSQDRGHEQFF. The CDR3 DNA follows: TGTGCCAGCAGCCAGGACAGGGGCCATGAGCAGTTCTTC.

This sequence joins TRBV3-1 and TRBJ2-5, with TRBD2 identical over 16 bases. Germline CDR1 reads LGHDT; CDR2 reads YNNKEL (reference sequence). Unmatched junction bases numbered 3, after V lost 3 bases and J lost 5 bases. This CDR3 has 16 amino acids. The CDR3 spells CASSQGLAGGPETQYF. The CDR3 DNA follows: TGTGCCAGCAGCCAGGGACTAGCGGGAGGGCCTGAGACCCAGTACTTC.

In this sample, this clonotype turned up a few times. This sequence joins TRBV5-1 and TRBJ2-4; tentatively, D is TRBD1 (5 bases). Trimming pared 3 bases from V and 6 bases from J, leaving 13 bases between. Germline CDR1 is SGHRS and CDR2 is YFSETQ. This CDR3 is built from 14 residues. DNA for the CDR3: TGCGCCAGCAGCTCCAATATAGGGGCAAACATTCAGTACTTC. Residues: CASSSNIGANIQYF.

This clonotype occurred a few times. The chain links TRBV9 to TRBJ2-1; D gene uncertain. The CDR3 sequence is 13 residues long. Deletions cut 7 bases from V and 4 bases from J, with 12 bases between. From germline, CDR1 is SGDLS and CDR2 YYNGEE. In DNA, the CDR3 is TGTGCCAGCTCCCAGACCATTTACAATGAGCAGTTCTTC. Protein: CASSQTIYNEQFF.

This sequence joins TRBV27 and TRBJ2-2, with D uncertain. Trimming took 6 bases from V and 6 from J, leaving 8 bases between them. The CDR3 has 12 residues. CDR1 and CDR2 (germline): MNHEY, SMNVEV (reference sequence). CDR3 amino acids: CASRSHPGELFF. Here the CDR3 DNA reads TGTGCCAGCAGGTCCCATCCCGGGGAGCTGTTTTTT.

There are a few counts of this clonotype. The V gene is TRBV24-1, the J gene TRBJ2-5; 9 positions match TRBD1. Germline trimming cut 3 bases from V and 6 bases from J; bases unmatched to any gene: 1. The CDR3 totals 13 residues. The germline gives CDR1 KGHDR, CDR2 SFDVKD. This chain's CDR3 is CATSDGTGKTQYF. CDR3 coding DNA: TGTGCCACCAGTGATGGGACAGGGAAGACCCAGTACTTC.

The chain uses TRBV10-3 and TRBJ2-1; TRBD2 might be the D (6 bases). The germline CDR1 and CDR2 sequences are ENHRY and SYGVKD. The CDR3 contains 13 residues. Trimming pared 1 base from V and 10 bases from J, leaving 11 bases between. For the CDR3, the DNA is TGTGCCATCAGTGAGTATTCGGGAGAAGAGCAGTTCTTC. Translation gives CAISEYSGEEQFF.

The CDR3 DNA follows: TGTGCCAGCAGCCAAGCTCTCCAACGTCTTACCTACAATGAGCAGTTCTTC. Protein sequence: CASSQALQRLTYNEQFF. The chain joins TRBV4-2 to TRBJ2-1, with D uncertain. CDR3 length equals 17 residues. Deletions cut 1 base from V and 2 bases from J, with 15 bases between. CDR1 LGHNA and CDR2 YNFKEQ come from the germline V gene.